The clone carrying this T cell receptor beta chain was seen a few times. Its specificity is not known. This sample is drawn from a study of cytomegalovirus exposure and HLA in healthy donors. The study's findings and limits: For most TCR beta V segments, an earlier analysis put the productive rate at about 87% or about 30% of the time. Accounts indicate the classifier identified cytomegalovirus status with strong specificity and sensitivity.

Use of 60 Vbeta and 13 Jbeta primers characterized the PCR. This table comes from immunoSEQ multiplex PCR, and its TCRdb copy is limited to in-frame clones, with some not included. The sample records about 190,000 clones, roughly 79% being singletons. At sampling all donors were nominally healthy, likely with unrecorded immune exposures. The V gene lost 5 bases and the J gene lost 2 bases, with 10 bases spanning the gap. Germline V CDR1 and CDR2: SGHTA, FQGNSA. CDR3 length equals 14 residues. This chain connects TRBV7-2 to TRBJ2-1; maybe TRBD2 (6 bases). Sequenced input: PBMCs. The source of this sequence is a woman aged 18-30 years in good health and CMV-seronegative. The CDR3 bases are TGTGCCAGCAGCCCCCGGGGGACCTACAATGAGCAGTTCTTC. Amino acids: CASSPRGTYNEQFF.